Listed below are T cell receptor beta chains from one sample, sequenced in a study of cytomegalovirus exposure and HLA in healthy donors. Profiling relied on immunoSEQ multiplex PCR, and the TCRdb table lists in-frame clones only, not all of them. The sample records 90,000 or so clones, roughly four fifths being singletons. The sequencing sample was made of PBMCs. The receptors were sampled from a man aged 30-40 years in good health and CMV-seropositive. Both conserved end residues are part of each CDR3.

v_call | cdr3_aa
TRBV7-9 | CASSLRLVGGGCYEQYF
TRBV11-3 | CASSLGGQTSTQNNEQFF
TRBV4-3 | CASSQEGQGGEKLFF
TRBV28 | CASSLQGPGTDTQYF
TRBV23-1 | CASSQSRGTNTGELFF
TRBV19 | CASSRGNQPQHF
TRBV10-2 | CASSGLLAGGVGEQYF
TRBV9 | CASSVEGGINEQFF
TRBV5-8 | CASSLLGGTTDTQYF
TRBV10-3 | CAISESGTAYEQYF
TRBV18 | CASSRDYEQYF
TRBV28 | CASSLGPSGTGELFF
TRBV18 | CASSKGGLPYEQYF
TRBV4-3 | CASSQYRVGETQYF
TRBV30 | CAWETGMNTEAFF
TRBV6-5 | CAAETPSTQYF
TRBV6-5 | CASSYGTSGSNEQFF
TRBV18 | CASSPLAGDYGYTF
TRBV14 | CASSQVLHAGEAFF
TRBV29-1 | CSSGRGGETQYF
TRBV7-2 | CASSLAPPTAGNTIYF
TRBV6-5 | CASTRGNEQFF
TRBV27 | CASSLMFRGGTEAFF
TRBV11-2 | CASSLQGLGQPQHF
TRBV27 | CASSDSPLDGYTF
TRBV5-1 | CASSLQGVNTEAFF
TRBV30 | CAWELAGGPDTQYF
TRBV6-1 | CASRLTYEQYF
TRBV7-8 | CASRRDTYEQYF
TRBV4-1 | CASSQDGSGYETQYF
TRBV28 | CASGPSGGPLGSSYEQYF
TRBV18 | CASSPRIEGAHEQFF
TRBV30 | CASLEDRGTTEAFF
TRBV29-1 | CSVGVGGDTEAFF
TRBV29-1 | CSVALAGVGDTQYF
TRBV9 | CASSVGTMNTEAFF
TRBV28 | CASSPSGGRWNF
TRBV11-2 | CASSLAQGNEQFF
TRBV7-9 | CSSSLRDRGLANEKLFF
TRBV11-2 | CASSPFTSGSFYNEQFF
TRBV7-8 | CASSSPGQYSNQPQHF
TRBV27 | CASSFRASGANVLTF
TRBV12-5 | CASGLVPGGLAGNTIYF
TRBV5-1 | CASSLAGRAGREQFF
TRBV4-2 | CASSQELAGEYEQYF
TRBV6-6 | CASSPRLAGGGYEQYF
TRBV14 | CASSLKPGTGELFF
TRBV5-5 | CATGGQGINTGELFF
TRBV7-9 | CSSEDSYSMNTEAFF
TRBV15 | CATSRELYTGTGEERSNQPQHF
TRBV28 | CASLPDRGDYEQYF
TRBV10-3 | CAISGPGEAKNIQYF